A single sample gave rise to the 27 T cell receptor beta chains below, sequenced in a study of synovial regulatory T cells in juvenile arthritis. Profiled with immunoSEQ multiplex PCR; TCRdb holds only in-frame clones, not every one. Recorded here are around 10,000 clones; the top ten clones represent 0.95% to 1%. Sequencing was carried out using Treg cells from blood. Specified subset: remaining (HLA-DR-negative) circulating blood Treg cells. These receptors were taken from a donor younger than 35 with juvenile idiopathic arthritis.

The chain recombines TRBV15 with TRBJ1-6. From germline, CDR1 is LNHNV and CDR2 YYDKDF (reference sequence). The CDR3 is 13 residues long. DNA is not on record. CDR3 residues: CATSRVGNSPLHF.

This chain links TRBV5-1 with TRBJ1-2. The CDR3 length is 13 residues. This entry has no DNA. Germline CDR1 reads SGHRS; CDR2 reads YFSETQ. Here the CDR3 reads CASSLWGEYGYTF.

V gene TRBV5-1 combines with J gene TRBJ1-4; TCRdb's D call, TRBD1, is unchecked because there is no DNA. The CDR3 runs to 17 residues. No DNA sequence was recorded. Germline-derived CDR1 and CDR2 are SGHRS and YFSETQ. The CDR3 region is CASSLATVLTTNEKLFF.

This chain uses TRBV5-1 with TRBJ2-2; absent DNA, TCRdb's TRBD2 call cannot be checked. The CDR3 sequence is 15 residues long. No DNA accompanies this entry. Looked up from germline, CDR1 is SGHRS and CDR2 is YFSETQ. The CDR3 protein is CASSSGRVGTGELFF. Together with reference TRBV5-1 and TRBJ2-2, the CDR3 gives the full variable domain: KAGVTQTPRYLIKTRGQQVTLSCSPISGHRSVSWYQQTPGQGLQFLFEYFSETQRNKGNFPGRFSGRQFSNSRSEMNVSTLELGDSALYLCASSSGRVGTGELFFGEGSRLTVL.

The V and J genes are TRBV19 and TRBJ1-5; the TCRdb call, TRBD1, lacks DNA for checking. The CDR3 spans 14 residues. DNA for this receptor is not on file. Germline V gene data show CDR1 as LNHDA and CDR2 as SQIVND (reference sequence). CDR3 sequence: CATTDRRSNQPQHF.

CDR3 sequence: CASSQGFGASGNTIYF. The chain carries TRBV4-1 and TRBJ1-3. The CDR3 runs to 16 residues. No coding sequence is recorded. Germline lookup yields CDR1 MGHRA and CDR2 YSYEKL.

The chain carries TRBV6-6 and TRBJ2-7; TCRdb gives TRBD1 as the D gene, but with no DNA this cannot be confirmed. Germline lookup yields CDR1 MNHNY and CDR2 SVGAGI (reference sequence). The CDR3 consists of 13 residues. There is no recorded DNA. CDR3 sequence: CASSYGRAYEQYF.

The V call is TRBV6-1, the J call TRBJ1-4; the D call from TCRdb, TRBD1, cannot be confirmed without DNA. The V gene's germline CDR1 is MNHNS and CDR2 SASEGT. The CDR3 covers 14 residues. The coding DNA is unavailable. The CDR3 loop is CASSLGVLLEKLFF.

V usage is TRBV6-5 and J usage is TRBJ2-7. Per the germline V gene, CDR1 is MNHEY and CDR2 is SVGAGI. The CDR3 runs 16 residues. DNA was not recorded. The CDR3 here is CASSYSRGFPPYEQYF.

The chain couples TRBV7-3 to TRBJ2-7; TCRdb designates TRBD2, a call that cannot be tested without DNA. Germline lookup yields CDR1 SGHTA and CDR2 FQGTGA. This CDR3 is built from 15 residues. The entry carries no DNA sequence. The CDR3 region is CASSLESSGTYEQYF.

The V and J genes are TRBV4-1 and TRBJ1-2; the TRBD1 assignment by TCRdb is unverifiable without DNA. The CDR3 covers 11 residues. No DNA is listed. Germline loops: CDR1 MGHRA, CDR2 YSYEKL. CDR3: CASSQVKGDTF.

The chain is built from TRBV4-1 and TRBJ1-6; TCRdb returns TRBD1, unconfirmable since there is no DNA. CDR1 is MGHRA and CDR2 is YSYEKL in the germline V gene. The CDR3 loop spans 17 amino acids. DNA was not recorded. CDR3 in amino acids: CASSQDFRERLNSPLHF.

The V call is TRBV28, the J call TRBJ2-7; lacking DNA, the TRBD1 call made by TCRdb goes unchecked. The length of the CDR3 is 15 residues. The protein alone is recorded here. The germline CDR1 and CDR2 sequences are MDHEN and SYDVKM. CDR3 in amino acids: CASSPHRDRSYEQYF.

The chain couples TRBV6-6 to TRBJ1-1; TCRdb designates TRBD1, a call that cannot be tested without DNA. The germline V gene encodes CDR1 MNHNY and CDR2 SVGAGI (reference sequence). The CDR3 is made up of 14 amino acids. The nucleotide record is missing. This CDR3 reads CASSYSGYSAEAFF.

The V gene is TRBV4-1, the J gene TRBJ1-5; the TCRdb D gene call, TRBD1, has no DNA to confirm it. The CDR3 length is 15 residues. No DNA accompanies this entry. CDR1 is MGHRA and CDR2 is YSYEKL in the germline V gene. CDR3 amino acids: CASRPTGAGSQPQHF.

CDR3 amino acids: CASSEGVLGSGSMYTGELFF. This chain uses TRBV10-1 with TRBJ2-2; the TCRdb call, TRBD2, lacks DNA for checking. This CDR3 has 20 residues. A DNA sequence was not provided. Germline values: CDR1 WNHNN, CDR2 SYGVQD (reference sequence).

J is TRBJ1-3 and V is TRBV10-3. Germline lookup yields CDR1 ENHRY and CDR2 SYGVKD. The CDR3 has 14 residues. No DNA is given. The CDR3 sequence is CAISGGFSGNTIYF.

The rearrangement uses TRBV28 and TRBJ1-1; TCRdb gives TRBD1 as the D gene, but with no DNA this cannot be confirmed. Looked up from germline, CDR1 is MDHEN and CDR2 is SYDVKM. The CDR3 extends over 15 amino acids. The DNA is unrecorded. The CDR3 sequence is CASHPRGRTNTEAFF.

The CDR3 sequence: CASSPGTGGPNEQFF. The gene calls are TRBV4-1 and TRBJ2-1; there is no DNA to check the TCRdb D call of TRBD1. The CDR3 is made up of 15 amino acids. No DNA is given. Germline lookup yields CDR1 MGHRA and CDR2 YSYEKL.

The V call is TRBV9, the J call TRBJ1-1; TCRdb gives TRBD1 as the D gene, but with no DNA this cannot be confirmed. Germline CDR1 and CDR2: SGDLS and YYNGEE. This CDR3 region has 14 residues. No coding sequence is recorded. CDR3 loop: CASSPRGGWTEAFF.

The J gene is TRBJ2-7, the V gene TRBV18; TCRdb gives TRBD1 as the D gene, but with no DNA this cannot be confirmed. CDR3 size: 13 residues. Only the protein is on record. Germline V gene data show CDR1 as KGHSH and CDR2 as LQKENI. The CDR3: CASSPMSGSEQYF. The full variable domain, rest sourced from reference TRBV18 and TRBJ2-7, is NAGVMQNPRHLVRRRGQEARLRCSPMKGHSHVYWYRQLPEEGLKFMVYLQKENIIDESGMPKERFSAEFPKEGPSILRIQQVVRGDSAAYFCASSPMSGSEQYFGPGTRLTVT.

This chain connects TRBV7-8 to TRBJ1-3; TCRdb's D call, TRBD1, is unchecked because there is no DNA. This CDR3 has 16 residues. A DNA sequence was not provided. Germline loops: CDR1 SGHVS, CDR2 FQNEAQ. This CDR3 is CASRQGTLTAGNTIYF. Full variable domain (rest looked up from reference TRBV7-8 and TRBJ1-3): GAGVSQSPRYKVAKRGQDVALRCDPISGHVSLFWYQQALGQGPEFLTYFQNEAQLDKSGLPSDRFFAERPEGSVSTLKIQRTQQEDSAVYLCASRQGTLTAGNTIYFGEGSWLTVV.

V gene TRBV10-1 combines with J gene TRBJ1-1. The length of the CDR3 is 14 residues. No DNA was logged. Germline CDR1 and CDR2: WNHNN and SYGVQD (reference sequence). The CDR3 is CASSEGTVNTEAFF.

This chain joins TRBV28 and TRBJ1-5; with no DNA, the TCRdb D assignment of TRBD1 cannot be verified. Germline V gene data show CDR1 as MDHEN and CDR2 as SYDVKM. The CDR3 extends over 14 amino acids. A DNA sequence was not provided. The CDR3 region is CASRQGAGGQPQHF.

The genes are TRBVA-OR09_02 and TRBJ2-7; TCRdb's assignment of TRBD1 cannot be checked, as there is no DNA. There are 17 residues in the CDR3. No DNA is recorded. The CDR3 sequence is CPCTVTRGTGSSYEQYF.

The chain recombines TRBV10-3 with TRBJ1-1; no DNA is available, so the TRBD1 call from TCRdb remains unchecked. This CDR3 region has 13 residues. The protein alone is recorded here. Germline V gene sequence: CDR1 ENHRY, CDR2 SYGVKD. The CDR3 spells CAIGGGLGTEAFF.

The genes are TRBV5-4 and TRBJ2-7; TCRdb proposes TRBD2, but this gene call is untestable without DNA. This CDR3 has 15 amino acids. No DNA is listed. Germline loops: CDR1 SGHNT, CDR2 YYREEE (reference sequence). CDR3 sequence: CASSSPGLAVYEQYF.